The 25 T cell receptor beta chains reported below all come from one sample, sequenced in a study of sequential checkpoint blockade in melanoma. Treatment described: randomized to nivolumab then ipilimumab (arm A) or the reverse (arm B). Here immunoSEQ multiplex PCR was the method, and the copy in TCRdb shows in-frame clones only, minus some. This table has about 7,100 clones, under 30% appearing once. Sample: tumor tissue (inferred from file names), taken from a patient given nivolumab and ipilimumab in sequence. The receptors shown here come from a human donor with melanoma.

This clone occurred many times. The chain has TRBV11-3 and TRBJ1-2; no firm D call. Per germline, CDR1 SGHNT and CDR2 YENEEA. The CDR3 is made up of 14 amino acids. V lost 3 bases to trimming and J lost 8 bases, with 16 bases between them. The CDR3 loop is CASSLAAVLGGYTF. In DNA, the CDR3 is TGTGCCAGCAGCTTGGCCGCAGTACTTGGAGGCTACACCTTC.

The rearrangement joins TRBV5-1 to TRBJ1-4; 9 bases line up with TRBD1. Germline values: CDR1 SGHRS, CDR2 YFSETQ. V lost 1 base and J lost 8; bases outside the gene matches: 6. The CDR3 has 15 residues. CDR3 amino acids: CASSLTGGLGEKLFF. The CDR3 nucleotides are TGCGCCAGCAGCTTGACAGGGGGCCTTGGAGAAAAACTGTTTTTT.

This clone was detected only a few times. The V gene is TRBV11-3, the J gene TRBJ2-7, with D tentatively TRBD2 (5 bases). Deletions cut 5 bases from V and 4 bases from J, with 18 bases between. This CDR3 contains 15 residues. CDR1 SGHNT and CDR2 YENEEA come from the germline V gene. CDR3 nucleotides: TGTGCCAGCAGCCACATGACTCTGGGAGTATACGAGCAGTACTTC. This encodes CASSHMTLGVYEQYF.

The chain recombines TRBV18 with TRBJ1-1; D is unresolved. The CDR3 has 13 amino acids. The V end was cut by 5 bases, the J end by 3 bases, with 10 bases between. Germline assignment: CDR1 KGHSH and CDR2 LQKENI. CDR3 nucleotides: TGTGCCAGCTCATCCTCCCAGGACACTGAAGCTTTCTTT. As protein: CASSSSQDTEAFF.

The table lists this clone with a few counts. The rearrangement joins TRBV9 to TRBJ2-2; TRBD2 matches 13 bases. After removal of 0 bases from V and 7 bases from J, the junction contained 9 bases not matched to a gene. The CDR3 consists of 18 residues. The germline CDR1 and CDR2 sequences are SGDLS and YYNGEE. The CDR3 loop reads CASSVAGTSGRAVGELFF. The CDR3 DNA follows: TGTGCCAGCAGCGTAGCTGGTACTAGCGGGAGGGCGGTCGGGGAGCTGTTTTTT.

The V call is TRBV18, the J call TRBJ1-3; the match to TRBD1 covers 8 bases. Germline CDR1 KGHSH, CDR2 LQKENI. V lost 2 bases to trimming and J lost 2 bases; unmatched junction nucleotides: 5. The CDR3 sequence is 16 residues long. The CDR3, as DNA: TGTGCCAGCTCACCAGACAGGGGAATGCCTGGAAACACCATATATTTT. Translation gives CASSPDRGMPGNTIYF.

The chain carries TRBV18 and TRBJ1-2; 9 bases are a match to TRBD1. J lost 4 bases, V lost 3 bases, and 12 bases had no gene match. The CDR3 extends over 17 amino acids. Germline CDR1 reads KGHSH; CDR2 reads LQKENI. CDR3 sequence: CASSPYQGQGAPYGYTF. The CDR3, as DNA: TGTGCCAGCTCACCTTACCAGGGACAGGGTGCTCCCTATGGCTACACCTTC. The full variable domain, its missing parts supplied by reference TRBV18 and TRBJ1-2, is NAGVMQNPRHLVRRRGQEARLRCSPMKGHSHVYWYRQLPEEGLKFMVYLQKENIIDESGMPKERFSAEFPKEGPSILRIQQVVRGDSAAYFCASSPYQGQGAPYGYTFGSGTRLTVV.

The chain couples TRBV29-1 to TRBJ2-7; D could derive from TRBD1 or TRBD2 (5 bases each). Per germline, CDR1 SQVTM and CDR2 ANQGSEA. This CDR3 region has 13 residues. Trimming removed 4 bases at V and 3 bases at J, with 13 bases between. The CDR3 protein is CSVAGPGSYEQYF. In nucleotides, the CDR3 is TGCAGCGTTGCGGGGCCGGGAAGCTACGAGCAGTACTTC.

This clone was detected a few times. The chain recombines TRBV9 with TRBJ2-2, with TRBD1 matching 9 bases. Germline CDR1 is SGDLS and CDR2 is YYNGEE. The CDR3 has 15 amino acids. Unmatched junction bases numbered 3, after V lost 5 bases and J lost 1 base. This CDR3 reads CASRLGQGNTGELFF. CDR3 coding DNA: TGTGCCAGCAGATTGGGACAGGGGAACACCGGGGAGCTGTTTTTT.

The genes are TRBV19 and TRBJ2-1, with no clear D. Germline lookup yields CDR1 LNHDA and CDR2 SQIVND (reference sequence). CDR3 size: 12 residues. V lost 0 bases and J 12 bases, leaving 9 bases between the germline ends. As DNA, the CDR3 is TGTGCCAGTAGTATAGATAGGGTTGGGCAGTTCTTC. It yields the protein CASSIDRVGQFF.

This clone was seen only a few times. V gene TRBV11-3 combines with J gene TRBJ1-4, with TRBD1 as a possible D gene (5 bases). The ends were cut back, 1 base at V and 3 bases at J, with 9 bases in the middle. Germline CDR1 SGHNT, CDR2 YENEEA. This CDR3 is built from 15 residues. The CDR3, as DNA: TGTGCCAGCAGCTTAGGAGGGGAGTCTAATGAAAAACTGTTTTTT. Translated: CASSLGGESNEKLFF.

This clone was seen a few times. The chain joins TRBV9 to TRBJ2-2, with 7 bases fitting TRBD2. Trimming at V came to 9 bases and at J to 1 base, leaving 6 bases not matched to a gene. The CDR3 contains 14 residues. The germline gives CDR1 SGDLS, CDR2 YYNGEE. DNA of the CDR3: TGTGCCACGGCAGCGGGATGGAACACCGGGGAGCTGTTTTTT. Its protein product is CATAAGWNTGELFF.

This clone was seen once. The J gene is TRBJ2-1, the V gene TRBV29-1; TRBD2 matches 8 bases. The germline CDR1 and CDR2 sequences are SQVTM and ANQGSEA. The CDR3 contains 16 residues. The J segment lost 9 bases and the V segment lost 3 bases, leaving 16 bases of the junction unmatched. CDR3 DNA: TGCAGCGTTGACCCACTCCCGACTAGCGCCGGATCTGAGCAGTTCTTC. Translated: CSVDPLPTSAGSEQFF.

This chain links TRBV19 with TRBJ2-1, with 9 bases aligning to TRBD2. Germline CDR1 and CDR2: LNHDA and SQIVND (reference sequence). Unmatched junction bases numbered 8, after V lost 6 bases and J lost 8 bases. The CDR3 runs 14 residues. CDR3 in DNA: TGTGCCAGTAGGAACGGGCGGGGGGGCTATGAGCAGTTCTTC. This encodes CASRNGRGGYEQFF.

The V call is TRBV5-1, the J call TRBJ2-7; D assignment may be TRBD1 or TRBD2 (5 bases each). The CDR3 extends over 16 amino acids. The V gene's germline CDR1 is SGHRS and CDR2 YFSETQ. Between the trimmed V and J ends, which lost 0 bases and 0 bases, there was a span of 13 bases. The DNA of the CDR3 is TGCGCCAGCAGCTTGGCTGGGGACCTAAGCTCCTACGAGCAGTACTTC. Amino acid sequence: CASSLAGDLSSYEQYF.

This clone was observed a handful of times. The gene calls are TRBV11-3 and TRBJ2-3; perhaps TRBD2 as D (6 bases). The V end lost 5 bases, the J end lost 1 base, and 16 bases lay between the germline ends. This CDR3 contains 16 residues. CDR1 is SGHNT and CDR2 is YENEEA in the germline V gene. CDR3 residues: CASSPGGSRRTDTQYF. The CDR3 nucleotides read TGTGCCAGCAGCCCCGGGGGTAGCAGACGCACAGATACGCAGTATTTT.

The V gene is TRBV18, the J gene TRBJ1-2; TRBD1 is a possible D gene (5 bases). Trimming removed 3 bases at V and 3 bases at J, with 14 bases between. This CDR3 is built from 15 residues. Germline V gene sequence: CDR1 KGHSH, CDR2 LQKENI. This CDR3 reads CASSPTGRADYGYTF. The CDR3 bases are TGTGCCAGCTCACCCACCGGCAGGGCCGACTATGGCTACACCTTC.

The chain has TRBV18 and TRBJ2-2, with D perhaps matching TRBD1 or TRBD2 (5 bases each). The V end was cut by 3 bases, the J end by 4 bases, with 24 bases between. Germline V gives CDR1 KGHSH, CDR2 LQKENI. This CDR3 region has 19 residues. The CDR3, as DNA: TGTGCCAGCTCACCTAGGCCTGGCCTCGGGGCAGGCGGCACCGGGGAGCTGTTTTTT. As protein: CASSPRPGLGAGGTGELFF. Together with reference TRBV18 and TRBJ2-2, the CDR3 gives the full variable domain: NAGVMQNPRHLVRRRGQEARLRCSPMKGHSHVYWYRQLPEEGLKFMVYLQKENIIDESGMPKERFSAEFPKEGPSILRIQQVVRGDSAAYFCASSPRPGLGAGGTGELFFGEGSRLTVL.

CDR3 region: CASSLTGTHNEQFF. The CDR3 DNA sequence: TGTGCCAGCTCACTTACCGGGACCCACAATGAGCAGTTCTTC. The genes are TRBV18 and TRBJ2-1; D is tentatively TRBD1 or TRBD2 (5 bases each). CDR1 and CDR2 from the germline V gene are KGHSH and LQKENI. The CDR3 is 14 amino acids. With 4 bases removed from V and 5 bases from J, the gap between germline ends came to 12 bases.

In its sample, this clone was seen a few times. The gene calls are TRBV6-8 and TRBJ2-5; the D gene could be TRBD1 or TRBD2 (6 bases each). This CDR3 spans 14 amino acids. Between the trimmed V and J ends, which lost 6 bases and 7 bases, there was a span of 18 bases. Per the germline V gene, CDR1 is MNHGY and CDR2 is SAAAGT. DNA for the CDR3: TGTGCCAGCAGACCTTCCGGGGGCGCGGGGACCCAGTACTTC. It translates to CASRPSGGAGTQYF.

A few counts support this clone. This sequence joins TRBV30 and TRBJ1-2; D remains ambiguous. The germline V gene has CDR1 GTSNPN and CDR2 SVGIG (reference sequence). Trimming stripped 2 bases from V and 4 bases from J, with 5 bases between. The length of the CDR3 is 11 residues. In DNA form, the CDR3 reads TGTGCCTGGAGTCCGTCCTATGGCTACACCTTC. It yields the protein CAWSPSYGYTF.

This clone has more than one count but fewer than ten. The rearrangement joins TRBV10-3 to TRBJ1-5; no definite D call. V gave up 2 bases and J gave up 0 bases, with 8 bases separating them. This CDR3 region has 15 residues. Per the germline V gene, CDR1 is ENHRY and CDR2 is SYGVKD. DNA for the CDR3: TGTGCCATCAGTGAGACGGCTTATAGCAATCAGCCCCAGCATTTT. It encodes CAISETAYSNQPQHF.

The CDR3 region is CASRRGQSNQPQHF. For the CDR3, the DNA is TGTGCCAGTAGAAGGGGACAATCTAATCAGCCCCAGCATTTT. V gene TRBV19 combines with J gene TRBJ1-5; weak D call: TRBD1 (6 bases). The CDR3 contains 14 residues. Trimming pared 6 bases from V and 4 bases from J, leaving 13 bases between. Per germline, CDR1 LNHDA and CDR2 SQIVND (reference sequence).

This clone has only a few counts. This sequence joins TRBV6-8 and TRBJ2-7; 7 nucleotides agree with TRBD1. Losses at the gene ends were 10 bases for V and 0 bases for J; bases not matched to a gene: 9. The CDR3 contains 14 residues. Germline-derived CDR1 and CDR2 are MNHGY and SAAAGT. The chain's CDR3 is CAISQDRYSYEQYF. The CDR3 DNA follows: TGTGCCATCAGCCAGGACAGGTACTCCTACGAGCAGTACTTC.

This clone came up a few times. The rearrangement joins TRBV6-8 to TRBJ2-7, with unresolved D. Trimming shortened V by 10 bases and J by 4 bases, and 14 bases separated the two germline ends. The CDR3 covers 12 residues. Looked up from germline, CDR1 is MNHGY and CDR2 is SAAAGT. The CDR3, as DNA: TGTGCCAACACTCGTTGTGGTTACGAGCAGTACTTC. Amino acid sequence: CANTRCGYEQYF.